Each of the 27 T cell receptor beta chains below was sequenced from the same sample in a study of OX40 agonist ivuxolimab in advanced cancers. Clones were sequenced by immunoSEQ multiplex PCR, and TCRdb holds only the in-frame ones, with some missing. The table shows around 60,000 clones, with approximately 89% occurring only once. Material: CD4+ or CD8+ T cells sorted from blood, obtained in a trial of the OX40 agonist ivuxolimab. These receptors originate from an adult with an advanced solid tumor such as melanoma, head and neck, liver or kidney cancer.

This clone came up once. The chain employs TRBV10-3 and TRBJ2-7; TRBD1 is a possible D gene (6 bases). Trimming stripped 3 bases from V and 2 bases from J, with 14 bases between. The CDR3 loop spans 15 amino acids. CDR1 ENHRY and CDR2 SYGVKD come from the germline V gene. The CDR3 loop is CAISEGVQGTYEQYF. CDR3 DNA sequence: TGTGCCATCAGTGAAGGGGTACAGGGCACCTACGAGCAGTACTTC.

CDR3 sequence reads: CASSLGGTASYEQYF. The CDR3 nucleotides are TGCGCCAGCAGCTTGGGAGGGACAGCTAGCTACGAGCAGTACTTC. The chain links TRBV5-1 to TRBJ2-7, with 7 bases matching TRBD1. V dropped 0 bases and J dropped 3; count of bases not matched to a gene: 6. The CDR3 spans 15 residues. From germline, CDR1 is SGHRS and CDR2 YFSETQ. Complete variable domain (other parts from reference TRBV5-1 and TRBJ2-7): KAGVTQTPRYLIKTRGQQVTLSCSPISGHRSVSWYQQTPGQGLQFLFEYFSETQRNKGNFPGRFSGRQFSNSRSEMNVSTLELGDSALYLCASSLGGTASYEQYFGPGTRLTVT.

The rearrangement links TRBV14 to TRBJ2-1; D uncertain. CDR1 SGHDN and CDR2 FVKESK come from the germline V gene. V lost 3 bases to trimming and J lost 4 bases, with 4 bases between them. The CDR3 sequence is 12 residues long. In DNA, the CDR3 is TGTGCCAGCAGCCAGGATTACAATGAGCAGTTCTTC. This codes for CASSQDYNEQFF.

V gene TRBV19 combines with J gene TRBJ2-5, with TRBD2 identical over 7 bases. The CDR3 length is 15 residues. V was clipped by 6 bases and J by 2 bases; unmatched bases: 9. CDR1 is LNHDA, CDR2 SQIVND, per germline (reference sequence). The CDR3 reads CASRLVAGLQETQYF. The CDR3 region has the DNA TGTGCCAGTAGGCTAGTAGCGGGCCTTCAAGAGACCCAGTACTTC.

The chain links TRBV13 to TRBJ2-7; D remains ambiguous. The ends were cut back, 5 bases at V and 2 bases at J, with 13 bases in the middle. This CDR3 comprises 14 residues. The germline V gene encodes CDR1 PRHDT and CDR2 FYEKMQ (reference sequence). CDR3 sequence reads: CASSNLGGTYEQYF. CDR3 coding DNA: TGTGCCAGCAGCAATCTCGGCGGCACCTACGAGCAGTACTTC.

This chain links TRBV5-1 with TRBJ2-1, with TRBD2 matching over 7 bases. Germline CDR1 SGHRS, CDR2 YFSETQ. The V gene end was trimmed by 4 bases and the J gene end by 5 bases; junction bases not matched to a gene: 9. The CDR3 spans 15 residues. In DNA form, the CDR3 reads TGCGCCAGCAGCCGGACTAGTGGGGAACACAATGAGCAGTTCTTC. This sequence encodes CASSRTSGEHNEQFF.

There are a few counts of this clone. The chain links TRBV14 to TRBJ1-2; unclear D gene. The CDR3 totals 13 residues. Trimming took 1 base from V and 7 from J, leaving 10 bases between them. Germline assignment: CDR1 SGHDN and CDR2 FVKESK. This chain's CDR3 is CASSQGVAIGYTF. DNA of the CDR3: TGTGCCAGCAGCCAAGGAGTGGCGATTGGCTACACCTTC.

The chain joins TRBV5-1 to TRBJ2-3; a weak D match, TRBD2 (6 bases). The CDR3 extends over 15 amino acids. V was cut by 2 bases and J by 2 bases, with 12 bases left in between. Germline CDR1 SGHRS, CDR2 YFSETQ. In nucleotides, the CDR3 is TGCGCCAGCAGCTTAGGGTTGCGGGACACAGATACGCAGTATTTT. Translated, it gives CASSLGLRDTDTQYF.

The chain uses TRBV15 and TRBJ1-5, with 7 positions matching TRBD1. Trimming removed 7 bases from V and 0 bases from J; junction bases left unmatched: 6. Germline CDR1 reads LNHNV; CDR2 reads YYDKDF (reference sequence). CDR3 length: 15 amino acids. Here the CDR3 reads CATTRTGYSNQPQHF. The CDR3 coding sequence is TGTGCCACCACCCGGACAGGATATAGCAATCAGCCCCAGCATTTT.

The sample holds a few counts of this clone. This chain links TRBV6-6 with TRBJ1-1; D is undetermined. The CDR3 has 14 residues. The V gene lost 5 bases and the J gene lost 1 base, with 11 bases spanning the gap. CDR1 and CDR2 from the germline V gene are MNHNY and SVGAGI (reference sequence). CDR3 in DNA: TGTGCCAGCAGTGCCAGTGGGAGGAACACTGAAGCTTTCTTT. Translating gives CASSASGRNTEAFF.

The rearrangement uses TRBV6-5 and TRBJ2-3; TRBD2 is a possible D gene (6 bases). Germline V gene lookup returns CDR1 MNHEY and CDR2 SVGAGI. CDR3 size: 16 residues. Trimming took off 4 bases at V and 5 bases at J, with 19 bases between the two ends. The CDR3: CASSLLSPRLGDTQYF. CDR3 nucleotides: TGTGCCAGCAGTTTACTCTCGCCGAGACTAGGAGATACGCAGTATTTT.

The V call is TRBV5-4, the J call TRBJ2-7; D might be TRBD1 (7 bases). Trimming removed 6 bases from V and 3 bases from J, with 13 bases in between. Germline-derived CDR1 and CDR2 are SGHNT and YYREEE (reference sequence). The CDR3 sequence is 13 residues long. CDR3 DNA: TGTGCCAGCAACCGGCAGGGGGGCTACGAGCAGTACTTC. Its translation is CASNRQGGYEQYF.

V is TRBV7-8 and J is TRBJ2-2, with D perhaps TRBD1 or TRBD2 (6 bases each). The CDR3 extends over 15 amino acids. V was shortened by 10 bases and J by 4 bases, with 19 bases between the two germline ends. Looked up from germline, CDR1 is SGHVS and CDR2 is FQNEAQ. CDR3 sequence reads: CATAGSGVGTGELFF. The CDR3 region has the DNA TGTGCCACCGCGGGGTCAGGGGTCGGCACCGGGGAGCTGTTTTTT.

This chain joins TRBV19 and TRBJ1-4, with 11 positions matching TRBD1. The CDR3 spans 16 residues. CDR1 is LNHDA, CDR2 SQIVND, per germline (reference sequence). Trimming cost V 4 bases and J 6 bases; bases outside gene matches: 7. The CDR3 here is CASSNPRTGGYEKLFF. The CDR3 nucleotides read TGTGCCAGTAGTAATCCTCGGACAGGGGGCTATGAAAAACTGTTTTTT. Full variable domain (rest looked up from reference TRBV19 and TRBJ1-4): DGGITQSPKYLFRKEGQNVTLSCEQNLNHDAMYWYRQDPGQGLRLIYYSQIVNDFQKGDIAEGYSVSREKKESFPLTVTSAQKNPTAFYLCASSNPRTGGYEKLFFGSGTQLSVL.

V gene TRBV19 combines with J gene TRBJ2-6; D is undetermined. The CDR3 contains 18 residues. Deletions cut 2 bases from V and 1 base from J, with 15 bases between. CDR1 and CDR2 (germline): LNHDA, SQIVND (reference sequence). CDR3 loop: CASSIYVPPLSGANVLTF. The CDR3, as DNA: TGTGCCAGTAGTATATATGTGCCCCCGTTGTCTGGGGCCAACGTCCTGACTTTC.

The table lists this clone with a count of one. V usage is TRBV11-2 and J usage is TRBJ2-7; possibly TRBD1 for D (6 bases). The CDR3 has 15 amino acids. Trimming cost V 4 bases and J 1 base, with 14 bases left between them. From germline, CDR1 is SGHAT and CDR2 FQNNGV. CDR3 nucleotide sequence: TGTGCCAGCAGCTCAAACCGGGACAAGTCCTACGAGCAGTACTTC. It specifies CASSSNRDKSYEQYF.

V gene TRBV19 combines with J gene TRBJ2-1; D perhaps matches TRBD1 (6 bases). Trimming pared 5 bases from V and 5 bases from J, leaving 13 bases between. CDR3 length: 14 residues. Germline CDR1 is LNHDA and CDR2 is SQIVND (reference sequence). CDR3 bases: TGTGCCAGTAGTTTGGACAGCCCGCACAATGAGCAGTTCTTC. Translated: CASSLDSPHNEQFF.

The V call is TRBV11-2, the J call TRBJ2-4, with TRBD2 matching over 9 bases. With 1 base clipped from V and 9 bases from J, the junction kept 4 bases outside the gene matches. The germline V gene encodes CDR1 SGHAT and CDR2 FQNNGV. The CDR3 totals 14 residues. The DNA for the CDR3 is TGTGCCAGCAGCTTAGCGGTAGCGGGAGTCATTCAGTACTTC. This gives the protein CASSLAVAGVIQYF.

The rearrangement uses TRBV9 and TRBJ1-1; no clear D gene. Trimming cost V 1 base and J 0 bases, with 10 bases left between them. Germline V gene sequence: CDR1 SGDLS, CDR2 YYNGEE. The CDR3 spans 15 residues. CDR3 in DNA: TGTGCCAGCAGCGTACTCGGCAACTTGAACACTGAAGCTTTCTTT. It codes for CASSVLGNLNTEAFF.

The J gene is TRBJ1-1, the V gene TRBV7-8; D uncertain. Per the germline V gene, CDR1 is SGHVS and CDR2 is FQNEAQ. This CDR3 has 14 residues. V gave up 1 base and J gave up 3 bases, with 9 bases separating them. In DNA, the CDR3 is TGTGCCAGCAGCTTAGTTGGCGGGGACACTGAAGCTTTCTTT. Its translation: CASSLVGGDTEAFF.

The chain is built from TRBV5-5 and TRBJ1-3; possible D gene TRBD1, 5 bases. Trimming left V 5 bases short and J 0 bases short, with 18 bases between. The CDR3 has 17 amino acids. CDR1 and CDR2 (germline): SGHKS, YYEKEE (reference sequence). CDR3 protein: CASSQTSTGISGNTIYF. The CDR3 DNA reads as TGTGCCAGCAGTCAAACCTCTACAGGAATCTCTGGAAACACCATATATTTT.

The chain uses TRBV27 and TRBJ2-7, with 10 positions matching TRBD2. From germline, CDR1 is MNHEY and CDR2 SMNVEV (reference sequence). Trimming cost V 6 bases and J 4 bases; bases outside gene matches: 6. The CDR3 runs 14 residues. CDR3 residues: CASSGAGGPYEQYF. In DNA, the CDR3 is TGTGCCAGCAGCGGAGCGGGAGGGCCTTACGAGCAGTACTTC.

V and J are TRBV7-2 and TRBJ2-5, with 10 positions matching TRBD1. This CDR3 has 17 amino acids. Germline CDR1 and CDR2: SGHTA and FQGNSA. Germline trimming cut 5 bases from V and 3 bases from J; bases unmatched to any gene: 12. Written as DNA, the CDR3 is TGTGCCAGCAGCACCGGTCAGAGTGGGACAGGGGAAGAGACCCAGTACTTC. Its protein is CASSTGQSGTGEETQYF.

V usage is TRBV2 and J usage is TRBJ1-4; D is unclear. In germline, CDR1 is SNHLY, CDR2 FYNNEI. The ends were cut back, 4 bases at V and 0 bases at J, with 12 bases in the middle. The CDR3 sequence is 16 residues long. The CDR3 here is CASSAERTTTNEKLFF. DNA of the CDR3: TGTGCCAGCAGTGCGGAAAGGACTACAACTAATGAAAAACTGTTTTTT.

The gene calls are TRBV10-1 and TRBJ2-3; D gene ambiguous. The CDR3 runs to 12 residues. V was cut by 6 bases and J by 6 bases, with 10 bases left in between. Germline V gives CDR1 WNHNN, CDR2 SYGVQD (reference sequence). CDR3 in DNA: TGCGCCAGCAGCCCCGGGCGGGATACGCAGTATTTT. Translated, it gives CASSPGRDTQYF.

V and J are TRBV5-5 and TRBJ2-1; TRBD2 aligns across 11 bases. Germline trimming cut 3 bases from V and 6 bases from J; bases unmatched to any gene: 5. The germline V gene has CDR1 SGHKS and CDR2 YYEKEE (reference sequence). This CDR3 contains 15 residues. The CDR3: CASSSGLAVGNEQFF. The CDR3 region has the DNA TGTGCCAGCAGCTCGGGACTAGCGGTGGGCAATGAGCAGTTCTTC.

CDR3 residues: CASSLASGRAHEQYF. The CDR3 nucleotides are TGTGCCAGCAGCTTAGCTAGCGGGAGAGCCCACGAGCAGTACTTC. V gene TRBV7-2 combines with J gene TRBJ2-7, with TRBD2 matching 9 bases. The length of the CDR3 is 15 residues. The V segment lost 0 bases and the J segment 5 bases; nucleotides outside the gene matches: 5. CDR1 is SGHTA and CDR2 is FQGNSA in the germline V gene.